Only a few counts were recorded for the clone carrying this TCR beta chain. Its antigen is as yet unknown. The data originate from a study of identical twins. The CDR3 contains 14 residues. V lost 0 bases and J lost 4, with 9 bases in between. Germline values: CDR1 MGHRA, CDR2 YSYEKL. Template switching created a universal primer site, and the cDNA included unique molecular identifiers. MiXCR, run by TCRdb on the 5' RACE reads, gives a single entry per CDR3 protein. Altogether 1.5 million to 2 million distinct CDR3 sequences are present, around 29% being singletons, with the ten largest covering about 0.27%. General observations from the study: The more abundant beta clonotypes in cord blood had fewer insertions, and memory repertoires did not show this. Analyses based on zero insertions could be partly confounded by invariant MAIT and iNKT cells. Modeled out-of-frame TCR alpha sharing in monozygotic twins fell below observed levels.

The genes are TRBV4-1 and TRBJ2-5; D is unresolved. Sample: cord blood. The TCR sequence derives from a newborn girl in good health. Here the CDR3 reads CASSQEIHAETQYF. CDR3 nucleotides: TGCGCCAGCAGCCAAGAGATCCATGCAGAGACCCAGTACTTC.